This paragraph reports one T cell receptor (beta chain). The antigen remains undetermined. TCR beta sequences were obtained from blood CD8+ and CD4+ T cells. The CDR3 extends over 15 amino acids. Trimming took 7 bases from V and 2 from J; bases not matched to a gene: 12. The germline gives CDR1 DFQATT, CDR2 SNEGSKA (reference sequence). The RNA input was roughly 0.45 to 1 ug, and it was reverse transcribed with random hexamers. MiXCR was run by TCRdb on the immunoSEQ multiplex PCR reads, yielding one entry per CDR3 protein. Of under 200,000 distinct CDR3 sequences listed, about 96% were seen once; the top ten hold less than 0.15%. This entry comes from a study of CD8 T cells in Susac syndrome. Study background: When their blood was taken, patients with Susac syndrome were therapy-naive, taking corticosteroids, or taking intravenous immunoglobulin alone. Findings and caveats of the study: The study conceded that relatively few individuals underwent its TCR sequencing and HLA analysis. The Susac syndrome CD4+ T cell repertoires displayed no clonal expansion.

Sequenced sample: CD4+ T cells from PBMCs. This chain joins TRBV20-1 and TRBJ2-7; 9 nucleotides agree with TRBD1. The sequence was obtained from a human donor with Susac syndrome. CDR3 coding DNA: TGCAGTGTCGGATTGACAGGGGGTCGCGCCTACGAGCAGTACGTC. Residues: CSVGLTGGRAYEQYV.